One sample yielded the 8 T cell receptor beta chains listed below, sequenced in a study of blood T cell repertoires in COVID-19. Using immunoSEQ multiplex PCR, the repertoire was profiled, and TCRdb retains in-frame clones only, with some absent. Among about 74,000 clones listed, 85% to 90% were seen once. The sequenced sample was peripheral blood. Every receptor here comes from a woman at least 80 years old with active or convalescent COVID-19.

The chain joins TRBV5-1 to TRBJ1-1, with D unclear. V was cut by 2 bases and J by 1 base, with 9 bases left in between. The CDR3 loop spans 14 amino acids. Germline V gene sequence: CDR1 SGHRS, CDR2 YFSETQ. The CDR3 DNA follows: TGCGCCAGCAGCTTATACACAGAGAACACTGAAGCTTTCTTT. Protein product: CASSLYTENTEAFF.

The chain combines TRBV5-4 with TRBJ2-2, with D perhaps TRBD1 (6 bases). The CDR3 has 18 residues. Between the trimmed V and J ends, which lost 5 bases and 0 bases, there was a span of 20 bases. Germline V gives CDR1 SGHNT, CDR2 YYREEE (reference sequence). CDR3 bases: TGTGCCAGCAGACGGAGACAGGCGCTAGCCCCGAACACCGGGGAGCTGTTTTTT. It specifies CASRRRQALAPNTGELFF.

The V call is TRBV7-8, the J call TRBJ2-5; tentatively, D is TRBD1 (5 bases). The V gene lost 1 base and the J gene lost 2 bases, with 11 bases spanning the gap. The CDR3 contains 15 residues. From germline, CDR1 is SGHVS and CDR2 FQNEAQ. This CDR3 reads CASSLGLPGQETQYF. CDR3 DNA: TGTGCCAGCAGCTTAGGTCTCCCAGGGCAAGAGACCCAGTACTTC.

In DNA form, the CDR3 reads TGTGCCTGGAGTAGAGGACAGCTTAATTCACCCCTCCACTTT. Translating gives CAWSRGQLNSPLHF. This rearrangement joins TRBV30 to TRBJ1-6; the D gene is possibly TRBD1 (6 bases). Trimming took 2 bases from V and 6 from J, leaving 11 bases between them. CDR1 and CDR2 from the germline V gene are GTSNPN and SVGIG (reference sequence). CDR3 length: 14 amino acids.

V gene TRBV9 combines with J gene TRBJ2-3; D possibly corresponds to TRBD2 (6 bases). V gave up 4 bases and J gave up 7 bases, with 19 bases separating them. The CDR3 is 15 amino acids. Germline V lookup: CDR1 SGDLS, CDR2 YYNGEE. CDR3 amino acids: CASSTVLAPINTQYF. In nucleotides, the CDR3 is TGTGCCAGCAGCACCGTACTAGCTCCGATCAATACGCAGTATTTT.

This rearrangement joins TRBV5-4 to TRBJ2-5; perhaps TRBD2 as D (6 bases). Trimming took off 4 bases at V and 2 bases at J, with 9 bases between the two ends. CDR1 is SGHNT and CDR2 is YYREEE in the germline V gene (reference sequence). CDR3 length: 13 residues. Here the CDR3 reads CASSPGVQETQYF. The CDR3 coding sequence is TGTGCCAGCAGCCCGGGGGTTCAAGAGACCCAGTACTTC.

The rearrangement uses TRBV29-1 and TRBJ1-3, with TRBD1 identical over 8 bases. The germline CDR1 and CDR2 sequences are SQVTM and ANQGSEA. CDR3 size: 13 residues. V shed 5 bases, J shed 3 bases, and the junction held 3 bases outside the gene matches. In nucleotides, the CDR3 is TGCAGCGTTTCTGGGACAGGTGGAAACACCATATATTTT. Translation: CSVSGTGGNTIYF.

The V and J genes are TRBV7-3 and TRBJ1-6; 8 nucleotides agree with TRBD1. The CDR3 length is 15 residues. Germline V gene data show CDR1 as SGHTA and CDR2 as FQGTGA. V lost 4 bases and J lost 7; bases outside the gene matches: 6. The CDR3 protein is CASSSGQGGNSPLHF. Here the CDR3 DNA reads TGTGCCAGCAGCTCCGGACAGGGCGGGAATTCACCCCTCCACTTT.